Below are 11 T cell receptor beta chains sequenced from a single sample in a study of blood T cell repertoires in COVID-19. Method: immunoSEQ multiplex PCR; TCRdb's copy keeps in-frame clones and lacks some. The table records about 320,000 clones, roughly 85% of them present only once. Input material: peripheral blood. Every receptor here comes from a human donor in a cohort sampled during active COVID-19.

The chain combines TRBV5-6 with TRBJ1-2, with TRBD1 matching over 8 bases. Losses at the gene ends were 4 bases for V and 3 bases for J; bases not matched to a gene: 14. Per germline, CDR1 SGHDT and CDR2 YYEEEE. CDR3 length: 17 residues. The CDR3 sequence is CASSKQGGHSLDYGYTF. In DNA, the CDR3 is TGTGCCAGCAGCAAACAGGGGGGACATAGTTTAGACTATGGCTACACCTTC.

This sequence joins TRBV5-1 and TRBJ2-1; D possibly corresponds to TRBD2 (7 bases). V was trimmed by 2 bases and J by 5 bases, leaving 14 bases between them. Looked up from germline, CDR1 is SGHRS and CDR2 is YFSETQ. The CDR3 length is 15 residues. In nucleotides, the CDR3 is TGCGCCAGCAGCTTCGGCGGGGGCAAGCACAATGAGCAGTTCTTC. Amino acids: CASSFGGGKHNEQFF.

The V gene is TRBV6-4, the J gene TRBJ2-7; TRBD1 agrees at 9 bases. The CDR3 is 15 amino acids. Germline V gene lookup returns CDR1 MRHNA and CDR2 SNTAGT. V trimming: 0 bases; J trimming: 5 bases; junction bases outside the gene matches: 5. In nucleotides, the CDR3 is TGTGCCAGCAGTGACTCCGGGACAGGGTATGACGAGCAGTACTTC. Amino acid sequence: CASSDSGTGYDEQYF.

This clone was seen a single time. The chain joins TRBV6-6 to TRBJ1-1, with no clear D. Between the trimmed V and J ends, which lost 2 bases and 2 bases, there was a span of 12 bases. The CDR3 is 15 amino acids. Germline lookup yields CDR1 MNHNY and CDR2 SVGAGI (reference sequence). The CDR3 coding sequence is TGTGCCAGCAGTTACATACAGCCCTACAACACTGAAGCTTTCTTT. It translates to CASSYIQPYNTEAFF.

This clone was seen once. The chain recombines TRBV19 with TRBJ1-3; D remains unclear. Per the germline V gene, CDR1 is LNHDA and CDR2 is SQIVND (reference sequence). The V gene lost 8 bases and the J gene lost 0 bases, with 5 bases spanning the gap. CDR3 length equals 12 residues. The CDR3: CASFSSGNTIYF. The DNA of the CDR3 is TGTGCCAGTTTCAGCTCTGGAAACACCATATATTTT. The variable domain in full, with the rest retrieved from reference TRBV19 and TRBJ1-3, is DGGITQSPKYLFRKEGQNVTLSCEQNLNHDAMYWYRQDPGQGLRLIYYSQIVNDFQKGDIAEGYSVSREKKESFPLTVTSAQKNPTAFYLCASFSSGNTIYFGEGSWLTVV.

This chain links TRBV18 with TRBJ1-2, with 9 bases matching TRBD1. J was trimmed by 2 bases and V by 1 base; bases with no gene match: 8. The CDR3 has 17 amino acids. Germline lookup yields CDR1 KGHSH and CDR2 LQKENI. The CDR3 is CASSPREGQGTNYGYTF. Here the CDR3 DNA reads TGTGCCAGCTCACCACGGGAGGGACAGGGAACCAACTATGGCTACACCTTC.

The rearrangement links TRBV5-5 to TRBJ2-3; D remains ambiguous. Per the germline V gene, CDR1 is SGHKS and CDR2 is YYEKEE (reference sequence). Trimming took 0 bases from V and 4 from J, leaving 9 bases between them. The CDR3 is 14 residues long. As DNA, the CDR3 is TGTGCCAGCAGCTTGGAACTAACTTCAGATACGCAGTATTTT. Amino acids: CASSLELTSDTQYF.

V usage is TRBV3-1 (or the pseudogene TRBV3-2) and J usage is TRBJ1-2; D gene uncertain. The germline V and J ends were trimmed by 1 base and 4 bases, with 13 bases remaining between them. This CDR3 has 15 residues. The germline V gene encodes CDR1 LGHDT and CDR2 YNNKEL (reference sequence). The CDR3 DNA sequence: TGTGCCAGCAGCCAAGGTTCAGGTTATGGCTATGGCTACACCTTC. Protein: CASSQGSGYGYGYTF.

V gene TRBV3-1 (or the pseudogene TRBV3-2) combines with J gene TRBJ1-1; 7 positions agree with TRBD1. The CDR3 totals 14 residues. Germline CDR1 is LGHDT and CDR2 is YNNKEL (reference sequence). Trimming took 2 bases from V and 8 from J; bases not matched to a gene: 8. The CDR3 sequence: CASSQKRRGREAFF. In DNA, the CDR3 is TGTGCCAGCAGCCAAAAACGTAGGGGGCGGGAAGCTTTCTTT.

The chain links TRBV7-2 to TRBJ1-1; 7 nucleotides agree with TRBD1. The CDR3 is made up of 14 amino acids. The V gene's germline CDR1 is SGHTA and CDR2 FQGNSA. Trimming at V came to 0 bases and at J to 4 bases, leaving 2 bases not matched to a gene. In DNA form, the CDR3 reads TGTGCCAGCAGCTTAGCTGGGACAGCCACTGAAGCTTTCTTT. Translating gives CASSLAGTATEAFF.

The rearrangement links TRBV6-5 to TRBJ1-3; D remains unclear. This CDR3 is 15 amino acids long. From germline, CDR1 is MNHEY and CDR2 SVGAGI. The V and J ends lost 10 bases and 5 bases respectively, with 21 bases between them. Written as DNA, the CDR3 is TGTGCCACCACTTCGGGGTCCGTTACCAGAAACACCATATATTTT. Encoded protein: CATTSGSVTRNTIYF.